The entry that follows covers one T cell receptor (beta chain) sequence. What it binds is not known. Assay: immunoSEQ multiplex PCR; the TCRdb copy retains only in-frame clones and omits some. Among about 70,000 clones listed, more than 70% were seen once. This specimen belongs to a study of vaccination effects on CD4 cells after COVID-19. Following an approximately 11-day culture, CD4+ T cells were purified. V was pared by 6 bases and J by 1 base, with 5 bases of the junction left unmatched. In germline, CDR1 is MNHEY, CDR2 SVGAGI. The CDR3 is 15 amino acids. The chain carries TRBV6-5 and TRBJ2-5; 10 bases fit TRBD2. The origin of this receptor is a human donor who received a COVID-19 vaccine. The sample consisted of CD4+ T cells from PBMCs cultured without peptide, taken before COVID-19 vaccination. The DNA for the CDR3 is TGTGCCAGCAGGAAAAGGACTAGCGGCCAAGAGACCCAGTACTTC. Translation: CASRKRTSGQETQYF.